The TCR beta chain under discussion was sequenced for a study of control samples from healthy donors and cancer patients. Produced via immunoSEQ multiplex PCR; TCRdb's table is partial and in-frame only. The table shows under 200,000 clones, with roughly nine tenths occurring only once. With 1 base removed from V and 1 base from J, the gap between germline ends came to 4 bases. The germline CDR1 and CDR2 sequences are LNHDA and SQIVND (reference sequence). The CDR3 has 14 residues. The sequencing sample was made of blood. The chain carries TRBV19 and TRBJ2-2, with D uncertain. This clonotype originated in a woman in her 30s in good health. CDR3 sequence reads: CASSIVQNTGELFF. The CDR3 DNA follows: TGTGCCAGTAGTATAGTACAGAACACCGGGGAGCTGTTTTTT.